The T cell receptor beta chain described here comes from a study of blood T cell repertoires in COVID-19. Turning to the study itself: Acute-phase and convalescent COVID-19 samples originated in the United States, Italy and Spain. The analysed material was cDNA or gDNA that came from T cells, B-cell-depleted T cells, or PBMCs.

In the study's own analysis: Counts of nucleated cells, estimated from reference gene primer amplification, were obtained. Sequencing was performed with immunoSEQ multiplex PCR; in TCRdb, only in-frame clones are kept and a portion is missing. The DNA was the basis for D and trimming; V, J and clone size are from that table. This table holds some 87,000 clones, more than 70% found once. The CDR3 covers 14 residues. Trimming stripped 5 bases from V and 2 bases from J, with 13 bases between. Germline lookup yields CDR1 MNHEY and CDR2 SVGEGT. The sequenced sample was peripheral blood. The chain joins TRBV6-2 or TRBV6-3 to TRBJ2-7; D is perhaps TRBD1 (5 bases). This sequence originates from a human donor in a cohort sampled during active COVID-19. The CDR3 here is CASSPHGATYEQYF. CDR3 sequence (DNA): TGTGCCAGCAGTCCACATGGGGCCACCTACGAGCAGTACTTC.